The rows below give T cell receptor beta chains drawn from one sample of a study of blood T cell repertoires in COVID-19. Sequencing used immunoSEQ multiplex PCR; TCRdb keeps in-frame clones, though not all of them. The table records 350,000 to 400,000 clones, nearly 90% of them present only once. The sample taken for sequencing was peripheral blood. Receptors were obtained from a man younger than 35 with active or convalescent COVID-19. The CDR3 runs from the conserved cysteine through the conserved F or W. A D gene is named only where the DNA matches it firmly. Expanded clones get a size class; other rows say once, few or many, or leave the size out.

j_gene	abundance	v_gene	d_gene	CDR3nt	CDR3aa
TRBJ2-2	NA	TRBV6-2/TRBV6-3	TRBD1	TGTGCCAGCAGCACAGGACAGGGGCACACCGGGGAGCTGTTTTTT	CASSTGQGHTGELFF
TRBJ1-5	NA	TRBV7-2	NA	TGTGCCAGCAGCTTATTCGGGCAGCCCCAGCATTTT	CASSLFGQPQHF
TRBJ1-1	NA	TRBV28	TRBD1	TGTGCCAGCAGTTTATTCCCCGGGACAGGGTGGAACACTGAAGCTTTCTTT	CASSLFPGTGWNTEAFF
TRBJ2-7	NA	TRBV27	NA	TGTGCCAGCAGTTTATCTGGGACACTCACCTACGAGCAGTACTTC	CASSLSGTLTYEQYF
TRBJ2-1	NA	TRBV19	NA	TGTGCCAGTAGTATTGTGCCGGGGGTTTCCTACAATGAGCAGTTCTTC	CASSIVPGVSYNEQFF
TRBJ2-2	NA	TRBV19	NA	TGTGCCAGTAGTAGACGGACAGTGACCGGGGAGCTGTTTTTT	CASSRRTVTGELFF
TRBJ2-1	NA	TRBV6-5	NA	TGTGCCATCCTTCCCGACACCGGTCTCAATGAGCAGTTCTTC	CAILPDTGLNEQFF
TRBJ1-3	NA	TRBV11-2	NA	TGTGCCAGCAGCGCAAGCTCCCTCCTTCAGGGGTATTATGGAAACACCATATATTTT	CASSASSLLQGYYGNTIYF
TRBJ2-1	NA	TRBV2	NA	TGTGCCAGCCCGGCAGAGGCCAATGAGCAGTTCTTC	CASPAEANEQFF
TRBJ1-1	NA	TRBV3-1/TRBV3-2	NA	TGTGCCAGCAGCCAAGAAGTCAGGGTGAACACTGAAGCTTTCTTT	CASSQEVRVNTEAFF
TRBJ1-2	NA	TRBV5-1	NA	TGCGCCAGCAGCTTGAAGGGGCAGTACTATGGCTACACCTTC	CASSLKGQYYGYTF
TRBJ1-1	few	TRBV28	NA	TGTGCCAGCACCCAGAACACTGAAGCTTTCTTT	CASTQNTEAFF
TRBJ2-5	NA	TRBV3-1/TRBV3-2	TRBD2	TGTGCCAGCAGCCAATTTAGCGGGAAACAAGAGACCCAGTACTTC	CASSQFSGKQETQYF
TRBJ1-3	NA	TRBV28	NA	TGTGCCAGCGTGGGGGAGGTCTCTGGAAACACCATATATTTT	CASVGEVSGNTIYF
TRBJ2-5	NA	TRBV4-1	TRBD2	TGCGCCAGCAGCCAAGAACTAGCGGGGGGGCAAGAGACCCAGTACTTC	CASSQELAGGQETQYF
TRBJ2-7	NA	TRBV27	TRBD2	TGTGCCAGCTCATCCGCACTAGCGGGACTCTCCTACGAGCAGTACTTC	CASSSALAGLSYEQYF
TRBJ2-3	NA	TRBV5-1	NA	TGCGCCAGCAGCTGGGGCCGGAGTATTAGCACAGATACGCAGTATTTT	CASSWGRSISTDTQYF
TRBJ2-1	NA	TRBV7-9	TRBD2	TGTGCCAGCAGCGGCCCGTATAGCGGGGGGGCCTACAATGGGCAGTTCTTC	CASSGPYSGGAYNGQFF